What follows is one T cell receptor beta chain and its context. Going by frequency alone, this clonotype is medium-sized (0.01 to 0.1%); a count is unavailable. The target of this receptor is not known. These data come from a study of T cell clusters in autoimmune cytopenias (dated by TCRdb to the late 2010s). About the study as a whole: A median TRB sequencing depth of 50,000 to 65,000 reads per sample was reached, and a median of approximately 2,300 distinct TRB clonotypes per sample was obtained. Peripheral blood TRB and IGH repertoires were sequenced in autoimmune cytopenia patients at active disease and during treatment follow-up, alongside healthy, CLL and autoimmune hepatitis controls. The study aimed to test whether autoimmune cytopenia patients carry a disease-specific immune repertoire signature usable as a blood-based biomarker. Controls were approximately 23 age-matched healthy donors for primary cytopenia and more than 11 age-matched CLL patients for secondary cytopenia. Overall study results and their limits: The T cell clusters were defined only in silico, and the functional role of the clusters was left to be validated experimentally. Healthy donors showed almost three-fold more exclusive TRB clusters than active autoimmune hepatitis patients, consistent with an autoimmunity-wide signature. GLIPH suggested that primary autoimmune cytopenia patients lacked physiological T cell clusters: 50 to 55 clusters were exclusive to healthy donors versus fewer than 20 exclusive to patients. TRB repertoire shifts, with less even repertoires observed in secondary cytopenia and CLL, were mostly attributed to lymphoma bias rather than autoimmunity. In the comparison of secondary cytopenia with CLL, no cluster-lack signature showed up, apparently because the dominant lymphoma-associated repertoire masked the signature.

TRB amplification used approximately 230 ng of peripheral blood genomic DNA, 30,000 to 40,000 genome equivalents, per sample. None of the approximately 15 chronic lymphocytic leukemia controls had been treated or had autoimmune cytopenia, and among these controls a few were female, with a mean age of around 65 years and a median age of around 64 years. To amplify TRB rearrangements, a touch-down multiplex PCR protocol was run with the TRB-A and TRB-B primer pools combined in a single tube. Two consecutive PCR reactions with Phusion HS II polymerase added Illumina adapters and sample indices to the amplicons. The amplicons were gel-purified using the NucleoSpin Gel and PCR Clean-up kit, after which quantification was performed by Qubit and quality was checked on an Agilent 2100 Bioanalyzer. Libraries were sequenced on an Illumina MiSeq using 600-cycle, single-indexed, paired-end runs. Turning to the authors' computational methods: Alignment and assembly of TRB reads were performed with MiXCR version 2.1.12 and the default MiXCR reference library. A clone was defined by each unique CDR3 nucleotide sequence, and the analysis included only productive sequences supported by at least two reads. Repertoire diversity was assessed with alpha-parameterized diversity profiles (alpha 0 to 5), including the Shannon (alpha 1) and Simpson (alpha 2) indices, which were computed with an R script. The tcR package was used to compute combinatorial TRB VJ usage, and cohorts were compared on this usage by principal component analysis with ade4. GLIPH was used to cluster TCRbeta CDR3s in pairs of cohorts matched for age and read depth, and a Wilcoxon test was used to compare cluster frequencies. With the reads reprocessed by TCRdb, a single entry stands for each CDR3 protein sequence and no DNA is reported. These V and J calls rely on TCRdb rather than the paper's analysis. The sample's table lists a count of hundreds of distinct CDR3 sequences. Almost 30% of the sample is held by the ten biggest clonotypes.

The CDR3 numbers 15 residues from cysteine through phenylalanine. The DNA is unrecorded. This sample was also put to use in a study of T cell repertoires in aging, cancer and after chemotherapy. Reported in the second study: Donors were distributed across six age groups ranging from 30 or younger to 70 or older, with at least three individuals included per group. In the hematological group, the paired samples taken before and after chemotherapy came from chronic lymphocytic leukemia patients given fludarabine- or bendamustine-based regimens. The complete dataset included some 9 million TCR reads. Compared with age-matched healthy donors, untreated patients with either hematological or solid cancers had significantly lower TCR diversity in the blood along with higher clonality. In healthy donors, the drop in TCR diversity with age came mainly from a loss of richness, whereas in cancer patients a loss of evenness also played a part. An increase in median generation probability over the chemotherapy interval was observed in both cancer cohorts, suggesting that the repertoire was reconstituted through rebound thymic output. According to the authors, the repertoire data do not allow conclusions to be drawn about immunological memory after chemotherapy. Hematological cancer patients had infiltration of lymphoid organs, and this infiltration may itself impair thymic emigration or peripheral T cell expansion. Peripheral blood TCR beta repertoires from healthy donors and cancer patients were profiled to examine immunoaging and T cell reconstitution after chemotherapy. A cohort of about 220 cancer patients (around 94 with hematological and around 120 with solid cancers) was assembled, and about 95 healthy donors were included as a reference group. Processing of the TRB sequences was carried out with MiXCR versions 2.12 and 3.0.5. Shannon diversity, evenness, clonality (one minus evenness), and alpha-parameterized diversity profiles from alpha 0 to 5 were included as repertoire metrics. The IGoR algorithm was used to calculate generation probabilities for clones in the paired samples taken before and after chemotherapy.

Sequenced sample: peripheral blood. This sequence originates from a human donor with chronic lymphocytic leukemia. The rearrangement combines TRBV12-3 or TRBV12-4 with TRBJ2-6; TCRdb picks TRBD1, but there is no DNA to check that call. The CDR3 amino acid sequence is: CASSFHRAGANVLTF.